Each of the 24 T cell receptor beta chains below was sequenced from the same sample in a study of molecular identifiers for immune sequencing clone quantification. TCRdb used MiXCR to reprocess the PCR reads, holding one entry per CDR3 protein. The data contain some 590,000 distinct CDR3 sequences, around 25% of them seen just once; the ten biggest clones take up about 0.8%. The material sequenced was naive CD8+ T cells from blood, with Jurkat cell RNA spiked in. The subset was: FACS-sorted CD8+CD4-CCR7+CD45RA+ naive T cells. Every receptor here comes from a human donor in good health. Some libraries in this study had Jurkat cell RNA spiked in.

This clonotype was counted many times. This chain's CDR3 is CASSYTPLGDRLNQPQHF. The CDR3 nucleotides are TGTGCCAGCAGTTACACCCCCCTCGGAGACAGGTTGAATCAGCCCCAGCATTTT. This chain uses TRBV6-2 or TRBV6-3 with TRBJ1-5; D is possibly TRBD1 (6 bases). Per the germline V gene, CDR1 is MNHEY and CDR2 is SVGEGT. This CDR3 spans 18 amino acids. Trimming stripped 2 bases from V and 4 bases from J, with 21 bases between.

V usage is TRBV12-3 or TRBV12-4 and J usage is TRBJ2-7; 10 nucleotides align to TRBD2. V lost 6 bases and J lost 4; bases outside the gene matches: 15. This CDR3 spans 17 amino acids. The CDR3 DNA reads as TGTGCCAGCAGGCCCAGCCGAGAGCGGGGGGGCCGGTACGAGCAGTACTTC. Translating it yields CASRPSRERGGRYEQYF.

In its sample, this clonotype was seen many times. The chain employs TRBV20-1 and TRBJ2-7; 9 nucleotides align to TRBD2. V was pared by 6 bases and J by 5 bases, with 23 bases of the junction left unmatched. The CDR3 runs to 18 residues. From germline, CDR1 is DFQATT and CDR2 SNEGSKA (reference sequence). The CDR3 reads CSAPLILAGPPASDEQYF. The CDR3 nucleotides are TGCAGTGCCCCGTTGATTCTAGCGGGGCCCCCGGCTTCCGACGAGCAGTACTTC.

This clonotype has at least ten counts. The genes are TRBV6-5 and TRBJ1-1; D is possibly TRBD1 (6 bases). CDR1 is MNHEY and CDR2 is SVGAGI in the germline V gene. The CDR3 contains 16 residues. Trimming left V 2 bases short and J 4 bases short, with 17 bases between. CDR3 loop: CASSYGTGGGGTEAFF. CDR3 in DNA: TGTGCCAGCAGTTACGGTACAGGAGGGGGGGGCACTGAAGCTTTCTTT.

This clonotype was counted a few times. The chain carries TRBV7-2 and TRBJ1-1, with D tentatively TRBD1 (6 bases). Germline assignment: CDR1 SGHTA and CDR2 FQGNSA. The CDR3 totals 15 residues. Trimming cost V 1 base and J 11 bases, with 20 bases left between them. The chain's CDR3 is CASSLGGQAQAWAFF. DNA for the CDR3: TGTGCCAGCAGCTTAGGGGGGCAGGCCCAGGCGTGGGCTTTCTTT.

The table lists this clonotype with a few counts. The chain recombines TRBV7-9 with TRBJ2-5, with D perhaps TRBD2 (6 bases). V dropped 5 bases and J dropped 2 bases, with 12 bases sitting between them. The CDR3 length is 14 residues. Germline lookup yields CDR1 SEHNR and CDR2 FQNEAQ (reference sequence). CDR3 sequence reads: CASSLSGVQETQYF. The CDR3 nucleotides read TGTGCCAGCAGCCTTTCGGGGGTACAAGAGACCCAGTACTTC. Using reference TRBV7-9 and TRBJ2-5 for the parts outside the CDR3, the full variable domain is DTGVSQNPRHKITKRGQNVTFRCDPISEHNRLYWYRQTLGQGPEFLTYFQNEAQLEKSRLLSDRFSAERPKGSFSTLEIQRTEQGDSAMYLCASSLSGVQETQYFGPGTRLLVL.

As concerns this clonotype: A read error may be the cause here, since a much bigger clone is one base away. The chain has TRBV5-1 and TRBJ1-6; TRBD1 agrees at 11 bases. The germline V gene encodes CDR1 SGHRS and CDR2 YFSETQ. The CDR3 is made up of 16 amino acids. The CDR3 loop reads CAGSSGTGGSYSPLHF. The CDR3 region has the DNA TGCGCCGGCAGCTCAGGGACAGGGGGGAGCTACTCACCCCTCCACTTT.

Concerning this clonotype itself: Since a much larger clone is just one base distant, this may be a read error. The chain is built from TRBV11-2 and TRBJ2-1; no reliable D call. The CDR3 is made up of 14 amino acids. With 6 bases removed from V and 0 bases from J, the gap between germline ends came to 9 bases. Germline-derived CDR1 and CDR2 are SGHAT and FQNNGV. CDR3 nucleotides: TGTGCCAGCAGACTCGGGCGCTCCTACAATGAGCAGTTCTTC. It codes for CASRLGRSYNEQFF. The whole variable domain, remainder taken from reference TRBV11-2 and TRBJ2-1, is EAGVAQSPRYKIIEKRQSVAFWCNPISGHATLYWYQQILGQGPKLLIQFQNNGVVDDSQLPKDRFSAERLKGVDSTLKIQPAKLEDSAVYLCASRLGRSYNEQFFGPGTRLTVL.

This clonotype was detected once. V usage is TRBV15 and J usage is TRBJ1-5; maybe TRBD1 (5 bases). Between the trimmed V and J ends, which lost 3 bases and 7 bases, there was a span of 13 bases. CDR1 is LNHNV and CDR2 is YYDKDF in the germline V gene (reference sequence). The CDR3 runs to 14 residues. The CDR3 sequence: CATSRERGYQPQHF. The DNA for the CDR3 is TGTGCCACCAGCAGGGAGAGGGGTTACCAGCCCCAGCATTTT.

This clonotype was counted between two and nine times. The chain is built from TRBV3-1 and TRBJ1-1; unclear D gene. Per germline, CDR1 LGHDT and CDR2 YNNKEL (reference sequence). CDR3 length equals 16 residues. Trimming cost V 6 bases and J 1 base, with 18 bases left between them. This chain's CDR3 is CASRQTGVARNTEAFF. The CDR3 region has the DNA TGTGCCAGCAGGCAAACCGGGGTAGCACGGAACACTGAAGCTTTCTTT.

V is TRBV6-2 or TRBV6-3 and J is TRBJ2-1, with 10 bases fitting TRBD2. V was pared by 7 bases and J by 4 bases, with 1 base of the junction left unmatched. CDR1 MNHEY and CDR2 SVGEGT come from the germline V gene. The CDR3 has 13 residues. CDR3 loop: CASTSGSYNEQFF. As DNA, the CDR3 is TGTGCCAGCACTAGCGGGAGTTACAATGAGCAGTTCTTC.

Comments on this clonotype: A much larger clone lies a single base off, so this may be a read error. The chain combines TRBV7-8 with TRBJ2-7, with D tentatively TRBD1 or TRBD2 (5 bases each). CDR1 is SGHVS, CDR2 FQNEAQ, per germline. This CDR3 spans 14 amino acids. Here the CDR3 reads CASSLVGVGRLSVF. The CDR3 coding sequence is TGTGCCAGCAGCTTAGTTGGCGTGGGACGATTGTCCGTCTTC.

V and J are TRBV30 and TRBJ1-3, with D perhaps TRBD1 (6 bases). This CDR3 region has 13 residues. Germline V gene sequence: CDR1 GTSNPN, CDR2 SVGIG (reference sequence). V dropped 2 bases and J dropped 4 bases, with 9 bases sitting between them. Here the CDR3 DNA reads TGTGCCTGGAGTCAGGGGTACGGAAACACCATATATTTT. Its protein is CAWSQGYGNTIYF.

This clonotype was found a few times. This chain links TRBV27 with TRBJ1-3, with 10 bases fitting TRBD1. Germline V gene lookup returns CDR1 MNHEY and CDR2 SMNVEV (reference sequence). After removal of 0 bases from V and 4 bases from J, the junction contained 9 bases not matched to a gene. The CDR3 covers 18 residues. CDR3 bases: TGTGCCAGCAGTTTATCGGGAAACGGACAGGGGGACGGAAACACCATATATTTT. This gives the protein CASSLSGNGQGDGNTIYF.

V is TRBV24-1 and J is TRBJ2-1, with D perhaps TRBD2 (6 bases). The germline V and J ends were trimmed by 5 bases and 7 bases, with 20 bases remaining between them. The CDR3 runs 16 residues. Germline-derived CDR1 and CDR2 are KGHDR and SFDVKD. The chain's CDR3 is CATSGDSPQDPNEQFF. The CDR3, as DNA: TGTGCCACCAGTGGGGACTCCCCCCAAGACCCAAATGAGCAGTTCTTC.

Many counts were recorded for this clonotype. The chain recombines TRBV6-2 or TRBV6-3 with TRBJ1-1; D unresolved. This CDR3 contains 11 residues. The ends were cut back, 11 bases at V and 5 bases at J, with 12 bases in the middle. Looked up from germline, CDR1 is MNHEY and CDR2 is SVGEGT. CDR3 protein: CAGRTGTEAFF. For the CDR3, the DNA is TGTGCCGGAAGAACGGGGACTGAAGCTTTCTTT.

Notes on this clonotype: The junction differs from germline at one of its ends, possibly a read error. The CDR3 sequence: CAGSLRGDEQYF. Written as DNA, the CDR3 is TGTGCCGGCAGTTTACGGGGTGACGAGCAGTACTTC. This chain joins TRBV27 and TRBJ2-7, with D perhaps TRBD2 (5 bases). The length of the CDR3 is 12 residues. Germline assignment: CDR1 MNHEY and CDR2 SMNVEV (reference sequence).

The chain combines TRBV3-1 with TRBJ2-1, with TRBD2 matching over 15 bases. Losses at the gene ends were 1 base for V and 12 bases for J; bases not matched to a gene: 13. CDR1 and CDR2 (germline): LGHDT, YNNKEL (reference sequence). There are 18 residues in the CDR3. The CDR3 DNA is TGTGCCAGCAGCCAAGTAGGGACTAGCGGGGGGCCCCTTTTTGTGCAGTTCTTC. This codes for CASSQVGTSGGPLFVQFF.

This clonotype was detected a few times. In DNA, the CDR3 is TGTGCCCTAACCCCCGGGCCCCGCACAGATACGCAGTATTTT. It translates to CALTPGPRTDTQYF. The chain combines TRBV30 with TRBJ2-3; no clear D. Trimming cost V 8 bases and J 1 base, with 16 bases left between them. The V gene's germline CDR1 is GTSNPN and CDR2 SVGIG (reference sequence). The CDR3 has 14 residues.

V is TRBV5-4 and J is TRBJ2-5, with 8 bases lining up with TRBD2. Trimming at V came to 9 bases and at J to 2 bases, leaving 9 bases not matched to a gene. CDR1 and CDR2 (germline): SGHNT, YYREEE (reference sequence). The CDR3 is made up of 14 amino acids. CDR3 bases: TGTGCCATGCGGGGGGCCTTTATTCAAGAGACCCAGTACTTC. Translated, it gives CAMRGAFIQETQYF. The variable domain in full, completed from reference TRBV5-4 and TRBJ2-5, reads ETGVTQSPTHLIKTRGQQVTLRCSSQSGHNTVSWYQQALGQGPQFIFQYYREEENGRGNFPPRFSGLQFPNYSSELNVNALELDDSALYLCAMRGAFIQETQYFGPGTRLLVL.

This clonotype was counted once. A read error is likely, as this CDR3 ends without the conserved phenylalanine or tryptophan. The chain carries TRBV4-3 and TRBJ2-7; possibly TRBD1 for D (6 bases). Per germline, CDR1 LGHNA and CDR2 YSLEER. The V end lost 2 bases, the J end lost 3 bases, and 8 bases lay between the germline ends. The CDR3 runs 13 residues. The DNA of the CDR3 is TGCGCCAGCAGCCAATACAGGGACTACGAGCAGTACCTC. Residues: CASSQYRDYEQYL.

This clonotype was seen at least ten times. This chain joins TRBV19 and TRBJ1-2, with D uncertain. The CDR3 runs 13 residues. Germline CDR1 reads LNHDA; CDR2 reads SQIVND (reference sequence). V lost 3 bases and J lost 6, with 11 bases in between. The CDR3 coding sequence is TGTGCCAGTAGTATTAGCAGCAGCGATGGCTACACCTTC. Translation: CASSISSSDGYTF.

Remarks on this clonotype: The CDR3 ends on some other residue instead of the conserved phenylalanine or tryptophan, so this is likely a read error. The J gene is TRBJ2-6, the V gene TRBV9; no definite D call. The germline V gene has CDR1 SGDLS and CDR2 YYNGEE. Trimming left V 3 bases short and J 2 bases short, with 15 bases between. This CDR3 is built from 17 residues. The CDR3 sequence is CASSAGRQSAGANVLTS. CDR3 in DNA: TGTGCCAGCAGCGCCGGCAGGCAGTCCGCTGGGGCCAACGTCCTGACTTCC.

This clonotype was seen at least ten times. CDR3 sequence reads: CASSPSGWTGVLGNTEAFF. DNA of the CDR3: TGTGCCAGCAGCCCATCTGGTTGGACAGGGGTTTTGGGGAACACTGAAGCTTTCTTT. The chain has TRBV5-6 and TRBJ1-1; 9 positions match TRBD1. This CDR3 contains 19 residues. With 4 bases clipped from V and 1 base from J, the junction kept 17 bases outside the gene matches. From germline, CDR1 is SGHDT and CDR2 YYEEEE.